This section outlines one T cell receptor beta chain sequence together with its context. These data are taken from a study of cytomegalovirus exposure and HLA in healthy donors. PCR employed 60 Vbeta and 13 Jbeta primers. Here immunoSEQ multiplex PCR was the method, and the copy in TCRdb shows in-frame clones only, minus some. The sample's table shows some 70,000 clones. The V end was cut by 3 bases, the J end by 4 bases, with 10 bases between. This CDR3 has 15 residues. Germline V CDR1 and CDR2: LGHNA, YNFKEQ. The V and J genes are TRBV4-2 and TRBJ2-6; TRBD1 is a possible D gene (6 bases). Sequenced input: PBMCs. The TCR comes from a female donor in good health and CMV-seropositive. CDR3 DNA: TGTGCCAGCAGCCAGGGGGCCACCGGGGCCAACGTCCTGACTTTC. The encoded protein is CASSQGATGANVLTF.